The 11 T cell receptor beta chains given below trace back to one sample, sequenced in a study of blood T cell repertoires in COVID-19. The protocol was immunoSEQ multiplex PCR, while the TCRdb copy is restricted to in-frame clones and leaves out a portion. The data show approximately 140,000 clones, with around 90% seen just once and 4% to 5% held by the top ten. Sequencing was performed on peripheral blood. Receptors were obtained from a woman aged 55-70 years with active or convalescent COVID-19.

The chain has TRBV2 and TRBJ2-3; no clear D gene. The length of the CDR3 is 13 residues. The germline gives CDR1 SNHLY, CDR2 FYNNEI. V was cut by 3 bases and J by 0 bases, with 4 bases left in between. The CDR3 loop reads CASSESSTDTQYF. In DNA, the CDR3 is TGTGCCAGCAGTGAGTCTAGCACAGATACGCAGTATTTT.

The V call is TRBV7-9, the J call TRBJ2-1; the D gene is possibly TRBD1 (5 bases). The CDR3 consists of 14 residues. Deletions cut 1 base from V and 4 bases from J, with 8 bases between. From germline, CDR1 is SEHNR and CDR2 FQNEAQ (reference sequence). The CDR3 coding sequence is TGTGCCAGCAGCTTAGGGACAACTTACAATGAGCAGTTCTTC. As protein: CASSLGTTYNEQFF.

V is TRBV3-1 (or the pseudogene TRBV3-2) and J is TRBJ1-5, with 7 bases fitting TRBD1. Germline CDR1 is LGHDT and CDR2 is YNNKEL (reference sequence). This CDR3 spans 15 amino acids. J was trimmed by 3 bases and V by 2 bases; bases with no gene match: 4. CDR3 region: CASSQFGTDNQPQHF. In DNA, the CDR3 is TGTGCCAGCAGCCAATTCGGGACAGACAATCAGCCCCAGCATTTT.

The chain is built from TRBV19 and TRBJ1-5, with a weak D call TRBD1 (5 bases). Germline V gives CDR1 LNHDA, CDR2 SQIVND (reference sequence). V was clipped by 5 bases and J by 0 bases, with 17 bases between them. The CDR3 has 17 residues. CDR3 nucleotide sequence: TGTGCCAGTAGTGGCGGGGTGGGGGGAGCTAGCAATCAGCCCCAGCATTTT. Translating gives CASSGGVGGASNQPQHF.

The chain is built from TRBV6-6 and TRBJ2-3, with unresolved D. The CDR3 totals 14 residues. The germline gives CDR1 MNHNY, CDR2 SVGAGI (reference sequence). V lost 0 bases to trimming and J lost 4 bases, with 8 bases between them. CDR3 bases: TGTGCCAGCAGTTACTCGCAGCTAGCAGATACGCAGTATTTT. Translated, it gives CASSYSQLADTQYF.

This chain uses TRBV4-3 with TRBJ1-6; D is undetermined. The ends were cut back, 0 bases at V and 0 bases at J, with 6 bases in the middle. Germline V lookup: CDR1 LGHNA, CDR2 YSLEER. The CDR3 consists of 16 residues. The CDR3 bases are TGCGCCAGCAGCCAAGAACGGAGCTCCTATAATTCACCCCTCCACTTT. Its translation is CASSQERSSYNSPLHF.

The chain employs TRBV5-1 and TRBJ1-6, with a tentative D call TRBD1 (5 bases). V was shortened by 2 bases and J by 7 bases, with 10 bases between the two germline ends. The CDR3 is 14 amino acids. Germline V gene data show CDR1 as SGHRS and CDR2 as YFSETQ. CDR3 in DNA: TGCGCCAGCAGCTTAGGGGTAATGAATTCACCCCTCCACTTT. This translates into CASSLGVMNSPLHF.

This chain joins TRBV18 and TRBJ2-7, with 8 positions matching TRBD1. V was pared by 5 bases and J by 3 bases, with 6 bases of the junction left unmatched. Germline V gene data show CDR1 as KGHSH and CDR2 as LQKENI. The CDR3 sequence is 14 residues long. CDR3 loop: CASSGGQGIYEQYF. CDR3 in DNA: TGTGCCAGCTCAGGAGGACAGGGAATCTACGAGCAGTACTTC.

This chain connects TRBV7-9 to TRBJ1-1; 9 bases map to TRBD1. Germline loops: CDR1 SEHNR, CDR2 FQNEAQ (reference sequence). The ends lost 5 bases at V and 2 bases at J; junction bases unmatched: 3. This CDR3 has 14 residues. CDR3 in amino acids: CASSQDRGNTEAFF. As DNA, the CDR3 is TGTGCCAGCAGCCAGGACAGGGGCAACACTGAAGCTTTCTTT.

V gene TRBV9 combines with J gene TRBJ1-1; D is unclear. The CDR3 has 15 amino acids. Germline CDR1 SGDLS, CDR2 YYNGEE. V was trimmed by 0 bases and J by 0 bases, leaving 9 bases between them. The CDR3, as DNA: TGTGCCAGCAGCGTAGAGGTAGACATGAACACTGAAGCTTTCTTT. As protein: CASSVEVDMNTEAFF.

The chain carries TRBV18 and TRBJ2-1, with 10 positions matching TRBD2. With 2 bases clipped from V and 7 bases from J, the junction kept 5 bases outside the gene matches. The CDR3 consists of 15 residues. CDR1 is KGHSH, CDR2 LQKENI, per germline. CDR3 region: CASSPVEAGGNEQFF. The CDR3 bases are TGTGCCAGCTCACCAGTGGAAGCGGGGGGGAATGAGCAGTTCTTC.